The 18 T cell receptor beta chains listed next were all sequenced from one sample in a study of cytomegalovirus exposure and HLA in healthy donors. 13 Jbeta primers and 60 Vbeta primers were used for the PCR. The data were produced by immunoSEQ multiplex PCR, yet TCRdb's version contains in-frame clones alone and is incomplete. The sample consists of over 150,000 clones, more than 65% of them appearing once. The source material was PBMCs. These receptors were collected from a girl between 10 and 17 years old in good health and CMV-seropositive.

This chain connects TRBV10-3 to TRBJ1-2, with D tentatively TRBD1 (6 bases). Trimming left V 11 bases short and J 5 bases short, with 15 bases between. Germline CDR1 and CDR2: ENHRY and SYGVKD. The CDR3 is made up of 12 amino acids. The CDR3 nucleotides read TGTGCCGGAGGGGGGGATGGTTATGGCTACACCTTC. It is translated as CAGGGDGYGYTF.

The gene calls are TRBV27 and TRBJ2-7; 13 nucleotides align to TRBD2. The CDR3 extends over 14 amino acids. Germline-derived CDR1 and CDR2 are MNHEY and SMNVEV (reference sequence). Trimming cost V 5 bases and J 6 bases; bases outside gene matches: 4. The chain's CDR3 is CASSPGTSGVEQYF. The DNA of the CDR3 is TGTGCCAGCAGTCCCGGGACTAGCGGGGTCGAGCAGTACTTC.

The chain joins TRBV6-1 to TRBJ2-1; 7 positions agree with TRBD1. Germline V lookup: CDR1 MNHNS, CDR2 SASEGT. This CDR3 has 13 residues. Trimming cost V 6 bases and J 4 bases; bases outside gene matches: 3. Here the CDR3 reads CASSWTGYNEQFF. The CDR3 nucleotides read TGTGCCAGCAGCTGGACAGGTTACAATGAGCAGTTCTTC.

The chain employs TRBV5-6 and TRBJ2-5; 10 nucleotides align to TRBD2. This CDR3 comprises 16 residues. Losses at the gene ends were 1 base for V and 4 bases for J; bases not matched to a gene: 7. Germline loops: CDR1 SGHDT, CDR2 YYEEEE. The CDR3 bases are TGTGCCAGCAGCTTGATACTAGCGGGGATTGGAGAGACCCAGTACTTC. It translates to CASSLILAGIGETQYF.

This chain uses TRBV6-5 with TRBJ1-5; 8 bases match TRBD1. The germline gives CDR1 MNHEY, CDR2 SVGAGI. V lost 5 bases and J lost 4; bases outside the gene matches: 7. The CDR3 covers 15 residues. The CDR3 is CASSRTGRTNQPQHF. DNA of the CDR3: TGTGCCAGCAGTCGGACAGGGCGAACTAATCAGCCCCAGCATTTT.

V gene TRBV5-6 combines with J gene TRBJ2-3; TRBD2 matches at 8 bases. The CDR3 sequence is 17 residues long. Germline values: CDR1 SGHDT, CDR2 YYEEEE. V shed 2 bases and J 5 bases; nucleotides not matched to a gene: 13. CDR3 sequence reads: CASSFRRGGLGGDTQYF. The CDR3 DNA follows: TGTGCCAGCAGCTTTCGACGGGGGGGCCTAGGGGGAGATACGCAGTATTTT. Full variable domain (rest looked up from reference TRBV5-6 and TRBJ2-3): DAGVTQSPTHLIKTRGQQVTLRCSPKSGHDTVSWYQQALGQGPQFIFQYYEEEERQRGNFPDRFSGHQFPNYSSELNVNALLLGDSALYLCASSFRRGGLGGDTQYFGPGTRLTVL.

CDR3 DNA sequence: TGTGCCATCAACGAAGGGACTTCAACTAGCACAGATACGCAGTATTTT. This translates into CAINEGTSTSTDTQYF. The V call is TRBV6-4, the J call TRBJ2-3; D possibly corresponds to TRBD2 (6 bases). The germline V and J ends were trimmed by 10 bases and 0 bases, with 20 bases remaining between them. The CDR3 is 16 amino acids. Looked up from germline, CDR1 is MRHNA and CDR2 is SNTAGT.

CDR3: CASSYSKRGNQPQHF. The DNA for the CDR3 is TGTGCCAGCAGTTACTCGAAAAGAGGAAATCAGCCCCAGCATTTT. J is TRBJ1-5 and V is TRBV6-5; unclear D gene. CDR1 MNHEY and CDR2 SVGAGI come from the germline V gene. Trimming cost V 0 bases and J 4 bases, with 10 bases left between them. The CDR3 totals 15 residues.

This chain joins TRBV7-8 and TRBJ1-2; D is unclear. CDR3 length equals 15 residues. From germline, CDR1 is SGHVS and CDR2 FQNEAQ. V was trimmed by 0 bases and J by 3 bases, leaving 11 bases between them. The CDR3, as DNA: TGTGCCAGCAGCTTAGCTGCTGAGGGCGACTATGGCTACACCTTC. Its protein product is CASSLAAEGDYGYTF.

The chain is built from TRBV6-5 and TRBJ1-3; TRBD1 matches at 8 bases. CDR1 and CDR2 from the germline V gene are MNHEY and SVGAGI. The CDR3 runs 15 residues. The ends lost 4 bases at V and 4 bases at J; junction bases unmatched: 6. The CDR3 bases are TGTGCCAGCAGTTTGCACAGGGGGACAGGAAACACCATATATTTT. It encodes CASSLHRGTGNTIYF.

This clone was picked up one time. CDR3: CASCRGRGRDYEQFF. DNA of the CDR3: TGTGCCAGCTGCAGGGGCAGGGGGCGTGATTATGAGCAGTTCTTC. This chain connects TRBV6-5 to TRBJ2-1; 8 bases align to TRBD1. After removal of 8 bases from V and 8 bases from J, the junction contained 14 bases not matched to a gene. This CDR3 spans 15 amino acids. The germline gives CDR1 MNHEY, CDR2 SVGAGI.

This clone was observed a handful of times. The gene calls are TRBV18 and TRBJ2-7; TRBD1 matches at 9 bases. From germline, CDR1 is KGHSH and CDR2 LQKENI. The CDR3 spans 15 residues. V lost 4 bases and J lost 2; bases outside the gene matches: 6. CDR3 sequence: CASSRGQGIPYEQYF. Here the CDR3 DNA reads TGTGCCAGCTCACGCGGACAGGGGATTCCCTACGAGCAGTACTTC.

The chain links TRBV27 to TRBJ1-2, with D perhaps TRBD1 (5 bases). CDR1 and CDR2 from the germline V gene are MNHEY and SMNVEV (reference sequence). The germline V and J ends were trimmed by 9 bases and 3 bases, with 17 bases remaining between them. The CDR3 has 14 amino acids. The CDR3 DNA sequence: TGTGCCAGTAAAGCGTTATCAGGGTACTATGGCTACACCTTC. Translation gives CASKALSGYYGYTF.

V and J are TRBV9 and TRBJ2-2; D is unresolved. The V gene's germline CDR1 is SGDLS and CDR2 YYNGEE. The CDR3 has 14 residues. Trimming left V 0 bases short and J 3 bases short, with 6 bases between. The CDR3, as DNA: TGTGCCAGCAGCGTAGCCACACACACCGGGGAGCTGTTTTTT. This codes for CASSVATHTGELFF.

The rearrangement joins TRBV29-1 to TRBJ2-7; 11 bases match TRBD1. The junction had 1 base not matched to a gene; V was cut back by 6 bases and J by 6 bases. The CDR3 consists of 11 residues. CDR1 and CDR2 (germline): SQVTM, ANQGSEA. CDR3 nucleotides: TGCAGCGTGGACAGGGGGCGCGAGCAGTACTTC. It codes for CSVDRGREQYF.

J is TRBJ2-3 and V is TRBV7-2; no clear D. Germline values: CDR1 SGHTA, CDR2 FQGNSA. The CDR3 has 15 amino acids. Trimming pared 10 bases from V and 0 bases from J, leaving 17 bases between. CDR3 nucleotides: TGTGCCACTCAAGCTTACCCAACTAGCACAGATACGCAGTATTTT. This gives the protein CATQAYPTSTDTQYF.

The chain recombines TRBV5-5 with TRBJ2-5; weak D call: TRBD1 (5 bases). CDR3 length: 15 amino acids. CDR1 and CDR2 (germline): SGHKS, YYEKEE (reference sequence). The V gene lost 0 bases and the J gene lost 5 bases, with 14 bases spanning the gap. CDR3 amino acids: CASSLDAREGETQYF. In nucleotides, the CDR3 is TGTGCCAGCAGCTTGGATGCCAGGGAAGGTGAGACCCAGTACTTC.

V gene TRBV11-3 combines with J gene TRBJ2-1; 10 bases are shared with TRBD2. The trim removed 4 bases at V and 7 bases at J, leaving 13 bases unmatched. This CDR3 has 17 amino acids. Germline values: CDR1 SGHNT, CDR2 YENEEA. The CDR3 sequence is CASSWGWGSGGANEQFF. CDR3 DNA: TGTGCCAGCAGCTGGGGATGGGGCAGCGGGGGGGCTAATGAGCAGTTCTTC. The full variable domain, completed using reference TRBV11-3 and TRBJ2-1, is EAGVVQSPRYKIIEKKQPVAFWCNPISGHNTLYWYLQNLGQGPELLIRYENEEAVDDSQLPKDRFSAERLKGVDSTLKIQPAELGDSAVYLCASSWGWGSGGANEQFFGPGTRLTVL.